Shown below are 9 T cell receptor beta chains from a single sample sequenced in a study of long-term antiretroviral therapy in people with HIV. immunoSEQ v3.0 was run at survey level. Method: immunoSEQ multiplex PCR; TCRdb's copy keeps in-frame clones and lacks some. The sample consists of 15,000 to 20,000 clones, 70% to 90% of them appearing once. The specimen was unsorted PBMCs, collected 6.9 years after starting antiretroviral therapy. The receptors shown here come from a man aged 45-60 years with HIV.

The gene calls are TRBV19 and TRBJ2-7; 7 positions match TRBD2. The ends lost 3 bases at V and 1 base at J; junction bases unmatched: 3. CDR1 and CDR2 from the germline V gene are LNHDA and SQIVND (reference sequence). CDR3 length equals 14 residues. CDR3 loop: CASSIASGSYEQYF. CDR3 in DNA: TGTGCCAGTAGTATTGCTAGCGGATCCTACGAGCAGTACTTC.

V gene TRBV7-9 combines with J gene TRBJ2-1, with D perhaps assigned TRBD1 or TRBD2 (5 bases each). Germline CDR1 SEHNR, CDR2 FQNEAQ (reference sequence). The CDR3 is 12 residues long. Trimming shortened V by 4 bases and J by 8 bases, and 9 bases separated the two germline ends. The CDR3, as DNA: TGTGCCAGCAGCTCCATGGGGGATGAGCAGTTCTTC. Translated: CASSSMGDEQFF.

V gene TRBV7-2 combines with J gene TRBJ1-4; 10 bases map to TRBD1. The CDR3 consists of 16 residues. The V segment lost 3 bases and the J segment 1 base; nucleotides outside the gene matches: 2. From germline, CDR1 is SGHTA and CDR2 FQGNSA. CDR3 DNA: TGTGCCAGCAGCTTCCGGACAGGGGGAACTAATGAAAAACTGTTTTTT. It specifies CASSFRTGGTNEKLFF.

The chain is built from TRBV7-2 and TRBJ2-3, with TRBD2 matching over 8 bases. The germline V gene has CDR1 SGHTA and CDR2 FQGNSA. The length of the CDR3 is 17 residues. The ends lost 1 base at V and 6 bases at J; junction bases unmatched: 12. CDR3 nucleotide sequence: TGTGCCAGCAGCTTAGGCCTAGCGGGCGGGATGGGTGATACGCAGTATTTT. Amino acids: CASSLGLAGGMGDTQYF.

This clone has more than one count but fewer than ten. The chain employs TRBV5-6 and TRBJ2-7; D is ambiguous. The CDR3 covers 15 residues. V was shortened by 3 bases and J by 2 bases, with 15 bases between the two germline ends. Germline loops: CDR1 SGHDT, CDR2 YYEEEE. Here the CDR3 DNA reads TGTGCCAGCAGCTCAGAGCCCCACTCAGCCTACGAGCAGTACTTC. Its protein is CASSSEPHSAYEQYF.

This clone was observed once. The chain carries TRBV11-2 and TRBJ2-7, with 9 bases identical to TRBD1. Per germline, CDR1 SGHAT and CDR2 FQNNGV. CDR3 length: 14 residues. V shed 5 bases and J 11 bases; nucleotides not matched to a gene: 13. The CDR3 DNA sequence: TGTGCCAGCAGCCCTGGACAGGGGTCTACGAGTGAGTACTTC. Translation gives CASSPGQGSTSEYF.

This chain links TRBV9 with TRBJ2-3, with 12 bases aligning to TRBD1. Germline values: CDR1 SGDLS, CDR2 YYNGEE. This CDR3 spans 15 amino acids. With 4 bases clipped from V and 7 bases from J, the junction kept 7 bases outside the gene matches. The DNA for the CDR3 is TGTGCCAGCAGCAAGCCGGGACAGGGGGCATATACGCAGTATTTT. Protein: CASSKPGQGAYTQYF.

V usage is TRBV28 and J usage is TRBJ1-2; D gene uncertain. Germline CDR1 and CDR2: MDHEN and SYDVKM. The V end lost 5 bases, the J end lost 8 bases, and 24 bases lay between the germline ends. CDR3 length equals 16 residues. CDR3 coding DNA: TGTGCCAGCAGTCCTACAGCGGATAGGGAGGTAAACGGCTACACCTTC. The encoded protein is CASSPTADREVNGYTF.

The rearrangement uses TRBV6-5 and TRBJ2-1; 7 bases line up with TRBD2. After removal of 10 bases from V and 1 base from J, the junction contained 7 bases not matched to a gene. The CDR3 contains 14 residues. Germline V gene lookup returns CDR1 MNHEY and CDR2 SVGAGI. CDR3 bases: TGTGCCACCAACCGACTAGCTTCCTACAATGAGCAGTTCTTC. It translates to CATNRLASYNEQFF.